This is a list of T cell receptor beta chains from one sample in a study of shared clonotypes between healthy human individuals. The protocol was immunoSEQ multiplex PCR, while the TCRdb copy is restricted to in-frame clones and leaves out a portion. The data contain roughly 720,000 clones, roughly 88% of them singletons. Sequencing input: memory CD8+ T cells from PBMCs. The receptors derive from a man younger than 35 in good health. Some clones in this sample may be carry-over from other donors' samples. CDR3s include the opening cysteine and the closing phenylalanine or tryptophan. Fields, in order: CDR3 length, clone size, V gene, J gene, D gene, CDR3 DNA, CDR3 protein. D genes are given only for firm matches. Where a row states a size, it is once, few, many or the class of an expanded clone; other rows omit it.

16	NA	TRBV10-3	TRBJ2-1	TRBD2	TGTGCCATCAGCCTCGGACTAGCGGGGAGCTCAAGTGAGCAGTTCTTC	CAISLGLAGSSSEQFF
14	NA	TRBV27	TRBJ2-2	NA	TGTGCCAGCAGTTCCTACAGGGACCCCGGGGAGCTGTTTTTT	CASSSYRDPGELFF
15	NA	TRBV27	TRBJ2-1	TRBD2	TGTGCCAGCAGGGGGGAGCCTAGCGGGCTCCATGAGCAGTTCTTC	CASRGEPSGLHEQFF
14	NA	TRBV21-1	TRBJ2-7	NA	TGTGCCAGCAGCAAACGGGGGACTAGCTACGAGCAGTACTTC	CASSKRGTSYEQYF
16	NA	TRBV7-3	TRBJ2-1	NA	TGTGCCAGCTCTGAAAGCGACAGCTCTTCGTTCGATGAGCAGTTCTTC	CASSESDSSSFDEQFF
14	NA	TRBV11-2	TRBJ1-1	NA	TGTGCCAGCAACCAGTGGGTTACGAACACTGAAGCTTTCTTT	CASNQWVTNTEAFF
13	NA	TRBV19	TRBJ2-1	TRBD2	TGTGCCAGTAGCCCGGGACTATACAATGAGCAGTTCTTC	CASSPGLYNEQFF
15	once	TRBV28	TRBJ1-5	NA	TGTGCCAGCAGTTACGGCCCCCGGGGGAATCAGCCCCAGCATTTT	CASSYGPRGNQPQHF
14	NA	TRBV7-9	TRBJ1-3	NA	TGTGCCAGCAGAATGAGAGGGGTTGGAAACACCATATATTTT	CASRMRGVGNTIYF
16	NA	TRBV29-1	TRBJ2-3	TRBD1	TGCAGCGTGGAAGGGGGAAGGGCAGGGGGCAAAGATACGCAGTATTTT	CSVEGGRAGGKDTQYF
15	NA	TRBV27	TRBJ2-3	NA	TGTGCCAGCAGTTCCCGGGACCATGAGCGGGATACGCAGTATTTT	CASSSRDHERDTQYF
14	NA	TRBV27	TRBJ2-4	NA	TGTGCCAGCAGTTCGAAGGCCGAGAGGTACATTCAGTACTTC	CASSSKAERYIQYF
14	NA	TRBV5-6	TRBJ2-4	NA	TGTGCCAGCAGCCCGTCATGGGGGTTAAACATTCAGTACTTC	CASSPSWGLNIQYF
16	many	TRBV27	TRBJ2-1	NA	TGTGCCAGCAGTTTATCGAAACGCGCTGGCGACAATGAGCAGTTCTTC	CASSLSKRAGDNEQFF
14	NA	TRBV5-1	TRBJ2-7	NA	TGCGCCAGCAGCGGCGACAGGAGCTCCTACGAGCAGTACTTC	CASSGDRSSYEQYF
12	once	TRBV7-9	TRBJ2-1	TRBD2	TGTGCCAGCAGCTTCGGGGGGGTGGAGCAGTTCTTC	CASSFGGVEQFF
15	NA	TRBV30	TRBJ1-2	NA	TGTGCCTGGAGTGCGAGGAAGGGGATCGAATATGGCTACACCTTC	CAWSARKGIEYGYTF
13	NA	TRBV5-1	TRBJ1-1	NA	TGCGCCAGCAGCTTGGTACCAGGACCTGAAGCTTTCTTT	CASSLVPGPEAFF
15	NA	TRBV6-5	TRBJ1-1	NA	TGTGCCAGCAGTTACACCAGGGGCCCGAACACTGAAGCTTTCTTT	CASSYTRGPNTEAFF
14	few	TRBV6-5	TRBJ1-5	NA	TGTGCCAGCAGTTACACGCAGGGTGGTCAGCCCCAGCATTTT	CASSYTQGGQPQHF
17	few	TRBV7-9	TRBJ1-1	NA	TGTGCCAGCAGCTACCCACTGGGGGCGGAGAGGAACACTGAAGCTTTCTTT	CASSYPLGAERNTEAFF
16	NA	TRBV27	TRBJ2-7	NA	TGTGCCAGCAGTTTTTCGGTCGGGACACAAATTTACGAGCAGTACTTC	CASSFSVGTQIYEQYF
14	NA	TRBV28	TRBJ1-2	NA	TGTGCCAGCAGTCTTAGGTACTTGGGGGATGGCTACACCTTC	CASSLRYLGDGYTF
15	NA	TRBV4-1	TRBJ2-7	TRBD1	TGCGCCAGCAGCCAAGCAAACAGGGGGCCGGCCGAGCAGTACTTC	CASSQANRGPAEQYF
15	NA	TRBV4-3	TRBJ1-2	TRBD1	TGCGCCAGCAGCCAAACTCGACAGGGGAGCTATGGCTACACCTTC	CASSQTRQGSYGYTF
15	NA	TRBV7-6	TRBJ2-7	NA	TGTGCCAGCAGCCCCGCCCCTCGCGGGATTGCCGAGCAGTACTTC	CASSPAPRGIAEQYF
15	NA	TRBV27	TRBJ2-5	NA	TGTGCCAGCAGTCCGGAGGGGGGTGGCGGAGAGACCCAGTACTTC	CASSPEGGGGETQYF
14	NA	TRBV7-8	TRBJ2-3	NA	TGTGCCAGCAGCTCACTTCCTGTCACAGATACGCAGTATTTT	CASSSLPVTDTQYF
16	NA	TRBV27	TRBJ2-1	NA	TGTGCCAGCAGTTCCCCGGGGTCCGGGGGCTACAATGAGCAGTTCTTC	CASSSPGSGGYNEQFF
15	NA	TRBV6-5	TRBJ2-7	NA	TGTGCCAGCAGGGGGGGACAGCCGTACAACTACGAGCAGTACTTC	CASRGGQPYNYEQYF
11	NA	TRBV28	TRBJ2-7	NA	TGTGCCAGCAGTTGGGGCGTCGAGCAGTACTTC	CASSWGVEQYF
16	NA	TRBV7-9	TRBJ2-7	NA	TGTGCCAGCAGCTTAGGTCTCCCCAAGCCACACTACGAGCAGTACTTC	CASSLGLPKPHYEQYF
17	NA	TRBV7-6	TRBJ2-7	NA	TGTGCCAGCAGCTTAGGACAGGGGCGACTTAGCGGGAGTGAGCAGTACTTC	CASSLGQGRLSGSEQYF
17	once	TRBV11-2	TRBJ2-1	TRBD2	TGTGCCAGCAGCTGGCGGGCTAGCGGACTCATACACAATGAGCAGTTCTTC	CASSWRASGLIHNEQFF
15	NA	TRBV4-1	TRBJ1-2	NA	TGCGCCAGCAGCCAAGTTCCAGGGTCCAACTATGGCTACACCTTC	CASSQVPGSNYGYTF
14	NA	TRBV4-1	TRBJ2-7	NA	TGCGCCAGCAGCCAACCACGGAGAGACCCTGAGCAGTACTTC	CASSQPRRDPEQYF
14	NA	TRBV27	TRBJ2-2	NA	TGTGCCAGCAGTTTGGCGGTCGCCTTGGGGGAGCTGTTTTTT	CASSLAVALGELFF
11	NA	TRBV5-4	TRBJ2-1	NA	TGTGCCAGCAGCTCGGGGGTTGAGCAGTTCTTC	CASSSGVEQFF
12	NA	TRBV27	TRBJ2-7	NA	TGTGCCAGCTCCAACGGACTCTACGAGCAGTACTTC	CASSNGLYEQYF
14	NA	TRBV2	TRBJ1-2	TRBD1	TGTGCCAGCAGTGAGGTAGGGACAGACTATGGCTACACCTTC	CASSEVGTDYGYTF
15	NA	TRBV30	TRBJ1-2	TRBD1	TGTGCCTGGAGTGATCGACAGGGGAGGAACTATGGCTACACCTTC	CAWSDRQGRNYGYTF
12	NA	TRBV18	TRBJ2-7	NA	TGTGCCAGCTCGGACAGAGCCTACGAGCAGTACTTC	CASSDRAYEQYF
13	NA	TRBV27	TRBJ2-7	NA	TGTGCCAGCAGTAGTGGGGTTACCTACGAGCAGTACTTC	CASSSGVTYEQYF
14	NA	TRBV7-8	TRBJ1-1	NA	TGTGCCAGCAGCTTAGACGGAGGGTTCACTGAAGCTTTCTTT	CASSLDGGFTEAFF
16	NA	TRBV4-1	TRBJ2-7	TRBD2	TGCGCCAGCAGCCGGACTAGCGGGAGGGTGGAAAACGAGCAGTACTTC	CASSRTSGRVENEQYF
15	NA	TRBV27	TRBJ2-7	NA	TGTGCCAGCCATTCCCGTACGGGGGGCCCCTACGAGCAGTACTTC	CASHSRTGGPYEQYF